This T cell receptor beta chain came from a study of prognosis after radiotherapy for stage I lung cancer. Whole-study context: The study recorded squamous cell carcinoma in roughly 7 patients and adenocarcinoma in fewer than 15.

The germline V gene has CDR1 LGHNA and CDR2 YSLEER. Between the trimmed V and J ends, which lost 2 bases and 7 bases, there was a span of 15 bases. The CDR3 has 14 amino acids. This clonotype was seen repeatedly, ten times or more. Its antigen is unidentified. Findings and limits, study-wide: Where distant metastases developed, patients had lower Shannon entropy after stereotactic body radiation therapy. Reportedly, metastasis status was linked to differences in TRBV and TRBJ usage frequencies.

The genomic DNA TCR beta CDR3 region underwent two rounds of multiplex PCR. Primers specific to each TRBV and TRBJ gene were used in first-round PCR. With universal primers, the second PCR round was performed. TCRdb ran MiXCR on the multiplex PCR reads and lists one entry per CDR3 protein. This table has around 18,000 distinct CDR3 sequences, 29% appearing once. This rearrangement joins TRBV4-3 to TRBJ2-7; TRBD2 might be the D (6 bases). This TCR derives from a donor at least 50 years old with non-small cell lung cancer. This material consisted of PBMCs, taken before or after stereotactic body radiation therapy (not recorded which). CDR3: CASSQLETSGEQYF. The CDR3 coding sequence is TGCGCCAGCAGCCAATTAGAGACTAGTGGGGAGCAGTACTTC.